Following are 12 T cell receptor beta chains from one sample sequenced in a study of technical replicates of blood from a few donors. Using immunoSEQ multiplex PCR, the repertoire was profiled, and TCRdb retains in-frame clones only, with some absent. The sample lists tens of thousands of clones, 90% to 95% occurring once. Sequenced material: T cells isolated from PBMCs. The receptors come from a human donor in good health.

The J gene is TRBJ1-6, the V gene TRBV6-1; tentatively, D is TRBD1 (6 bases). The CDR3 sequence is 14 residues long. Germline lookup yields CDR1 MNHNS and CDR2 SASEGT. The ends were cut back, 2 bases at V and 11 bases at J, with 13 bases in the middle. CDR3 in amino acids: CASSELPGDTPLHF. The CDR3 DNA sequence: TGTGCCAGCAGTGAACTGCCAGGGGATACACCCCTCCACTTT.

The rearrangement uses TRBV6-4 and TRBJ2-1; D might be TRBD2 (6 bases). Trimming took off 0 bases at V and 4 bases at J, with 10 bases between the two ends. The CDR3 is 15 residues long. Germline V gene lookup returns CDR1 MRHNA and CDR2 SNTAGT. CDR3 nucleotide sequence: TGTGCCAGCAGTGACTCGAGTAGCGGTTACAATGAGCAGTTCTTC. It yields the protein CASSDSSSGYNEQFF.

This clone came up once. The chain uses TRBV6-1 and TRBJ2-7, with a possible D match to TRBD1 (5 bases). The germline gives CDR1 MNHNS, CDR2 SASEGT. The CDR3 runs to 15 residues. V lost 4 bases to trimming and J lost 1 base, with 14 bases between them. The DNA for the CDR3 is TGTGCCAGCAGTGTCGCGACAGCGATATCCTACGAGCAGTACTTC. This gives the protein CASSVATAISYEQYF.

The chain joins TRBV6-1 to TRBJ1-3, with D possibly TRBD1 on 5 matching bases. CDR3 size: 16 residues. V was trimmed by 3 bases and J by 8 bases, leaving 20 bases between them. Germline V gene sequence: CDR1 MNHNS, CDR2 SASEGT. The CDR3 nucleotides are TGTGCCAGCAGTGAGAGGACACTGGGATTCGGGCACACCATATATTTT. Encoded protein: CASSERTLGFGHTIYF.

This clone was counted a single time. The chain couples TRBV6-1 to TRBJ2-3; D gene ambiguous. The germline V gene encodes CDR1 MNHNS and CDR2 SASEGT. The V end lost 5 bases, the J end lost 2 bases, and 5 bases lay between the germline ends. This CDR3 contains 12 residues. CDR3 nucleotide sequence: TGTGCCAGCAGTCTAATCACAGATACGCAGTATTTT. It translates to CASSLITDTQYF.

This chain connects TRBV4-2 to TRBJ1-1; 10 positions agree with TRBD1. The CDR3 contains 17 residues. The ends lost 3 bases at V and 5 bases at J; junction bases unmatched: 12. Germline lookup yields CDR1 LGHNA and CDR2 YNFKEQ. CDR3 in amino acids: CASSQHQGGTGATEAFF. The CDR3 bases are TGTGCCAGCAGCCAGCATCAGGGGGGGACAGGGGCGACTGAAGCTTTCTTT.

This rearrangement joins TRBV19 to TRBJ1-5; TRBD1 might be the D (6 bases). CDR1 LNHDA and CDR2 SQIVND come from the germline V gene (reference sequence). The CDR3 is 18 amino acids. Trimming cost V 3 bases and J 7 bases, with 25 bases left between them. CDR3 loop: CASSIAEPLGQLRQPQHF. The CDR3 nucleotides are TGTGCCAGTAGTATCGCCGAGCCCCTCGGACAGCTCAGGCAGCCCCAGCATTTT.

This chain links TRBV11-2 with TRBJ1-4, with 7 bases that match TRBD1. This CDR3 spans 14 amino acids. V shed 3 bases, J shed 11 bases, and the junction held 9 bases outside the gene matches. Germline V gene data show CDR1 as SGHAT and CDR2 as FQNNGV. DNA of the CDR3: TGTGCCAGCAGCTTCCCGGGCAGGGGGGACAAACTGTTTTTT. Translation: CASSFPGRGDKLFF. Full variable domain (remainder filled in from reference TRBV11-2 and TRBJ1-4): EAGVAQSPRYKIIEKRQSVAFWCNPISGHATLYWYQQILGQGPKLLIQFQNNGVVDDSQLPKDRFSAERLKGVDSTLKIQPAKLEDSAVYLCASSFPGRGDKLFFGSGTQLSVL.

The gene calls are TRBV28 and TRBJ1-1; D is ambiguous. Trimming removed 6 bases at V and 7 bases at J, with 9 bases between. The CDR3 is made up of 11 amino acids. CDR1 and CDR2 (germline): MDHEN, SYDVKM. As DNA, the CDR3 is TGTGCCAGCAGCCGTCCCTTTGAAGCTTTCTTT. It encodes CASSRPFEAFF.

This chain joins TRBV5-1 and TRBJ1-1, with TRBD1 identical over 9 bases. Germline CDR1 and CDR2: SGHRS and YFSETQ. With 4 bases clipped from V and 4 bases from J, the junction kept 8 bases outside the gene matches. The CDR3 consists of 15 residues. Here the CDR3 DNA reads TGCGCCAGCAGCCCCGGGACAGGGTCAAGCACTGAAGCTTTCTTT. Translation: CASSPGTGSSTEAFF. Based on the CDR3 plus reference TRBV5-1 and TRBJ1-1, the full variable domain is KAGVTQTPRYLIKTRGQQVTLSCSPISGHRSVSWYQQTPGQGLQFLFEYFSETQRNKGNFPGRFSGRQFSNSRSEMNVSTLELGDSALYLCASSPGTGSSTEAFFGQGTRLTVV.

A remark on this clone: An end of the junction differs from the germline gene, which may be a read error. The chain links TRBV7-7 to TRBJ2-3, with 11 positions matching TRBD2. CDR3 size: 14 residues. Per germline, CDR1 SSHAT and CDR2 FNYEAQ (reference sequence). In DNA form, the CDR3 reads TGTGCTAGCAGCCCGGGACTAGCGGCAGATACGCAGTATTTT. Translated: CASSPGLAADTQYF.

The chain recombines TRBV25-1 with TRBJ2-7; 12 nucleotides align to TRBD2. J was trimmed by 4 bases and V by 1 base; bases with no gene match: 5. There are 16 residues in the CDR3. From germline, CDR1 is MGHDK and CDR2 SYGVNS. CDR3 amino acids: CASSEFPTSGRYEQYF. The CDR3 nucleotides read TGTGCCAGCAGTGAATTCCCAACTAGCGGGAGGTACGAGCAGTACTTC.